A selection of T cell receptor beta chains follows, all from one sample in a study of identical twins. TCRdb analysed the 5' RACE reads with MiXCR anew, one entry per CDR3 protein. The sample contains about 520,000 distinct CDR3 sequences, under 25% of which appear only once. These data are also associated with another study on T cells expressing NK-cell markers.

The sample consisted of CD4+ T cells sorted from blood. The receptors shown here come from a woman aged 18-35 years in good health. Both conserved end residues are part of each CDR3. Fields, in order: CDR3 length, clone size, V gene, D gene, J gene, CDR3 DNA, CDR3 protein. The D gene is left open where the match is weak. Size tells how often a clone was seen (once, few, many) or the class of an expanded clone, and some rows leave it out.

17	few	TRBV10-2	-	TRBJ2-6	TGCGCCAGCAGTCAGGGACACTCGTACTCTGGGGCCAACGTCCTGACTTTC	CASSQGHSYSGANVLTF
13	few	TRBV4-3	-	TRBJ1-5	TGCGCCAGCAGCTCGGGCAGGGCACAGCCCCAGCATTTT	CASSSGRAQPQHF
15	-	TRBV5-1	-	TRBJ2-1	TGCGCCAGCAGCTTGGGGGGGGCGAGTTCGAGAGAGCAGTTCTTC	CASSLGGASSREQFF
15	-	TRBV25-1	TRBD2	TRBJ2-5	TGTGCCAGCGGGAGACTAGCGGGGTTTGGGGAGACCCAGTACTTC	CASGRLAGFGETQYF
15	few	TRBV7-3	-	TRBJ2-7	TGTGCCAGCAGCTTAACAGGCGGGAAGATGGAAGAGCAGTACTTC	CASSLTGGKMEEQYF
14	-	TRBV6-1	-	TRBJ1-1	TGTGCCAGCACCCGAGGGCAGAGAAACACTGAAGCTTTCTTT	CASTRGQRNTEAFF
12	-	TRBV29-1	-	TRBJ2-4	TGCAGCGTTGTCTATGCCAAAAACATTCAGTACTTC	CSVVYAKNIQYF
17	-	TRBV7-2	TRBD2	TRBJ2-6	TGTGCCAGCAGCTTAGTGGGAGGGAGCTCTGGGGCCAACGTCCTGACTTTC	CASSLVGGSSGANVLTF
12	-	TRBV12-3/TRBV12-4	-	TRBJ1-1	TGTGCCAGCACGAGGGAGAACACTGAAGCTTTCTTT	CASTRENTEAFF
13	few	TRBV11-2	TRBD1	TRBJ2-1	TGTGCCAGCAGCGCGACAGGGGTTAATGAGCAGTTCTTC	CASSATGVNEQFF
13	many	TRBV5-1	-	TRBJ1-5	TGTGCCAGCAGTTTAGCCCCTAATCAGCCCCAGCATTTT	CASSLAPNQPQHF
15	many	TRBV15	-	TRBJ2-2	TGTGCCACCAGCATTCGGACAGTGAACACCGGGGAGCTGTTTTTT	CATSIRTVNTGELFF
10	few	TRBV29-1	-	TRBJ1-1	TGCAGCGTCGTACATGTGGAAGCTTTCTTT	CSVVHVEAFF
13	-	TRBV7-7	-	TRBJ2-3	TGTGCCAGCAGCTCGCAGTCCGCAGATACGCAGTATTTT	CASSSQSADTQYF
16	many	TRBV10-3	TRBD1	TRBJ1-1	TGTGCCATCAGTGCCGGCTCGACAGGGGCGAACACTGAAGCTTTCTTT	CAISAGSTGANTEAFF
16	-	TRBV6-1	-	TRBJ2-4	TGTGCCAGCAGTGAACCCCAGGGTGGTGCCAAAAACATTCAGTACTTC	CASSEPQGGAKNIQYF
11	few	TRBV6-2/TRBV6-3	-	TRBJ2-7	TGTGCCAGCAGCTCATCCTCCGAGCAGTACTTC	CASSSSSEQYF
13	few	TRBV12-3/TRBV12-4	-	TRBJ1-1	TGTGCCAGCAGTTTAGGAGCAGGGGCGCGGGCTTTCTTT	CASSLGAGARAFF
15	few	TRBV4-3	-	TRBJ1-5	TGCGCCAGCAGCCAAGATCTCGGGGTAGGGCAGCCCCAGCATTTT	CASSQDLGVGQPQHF
14	few	TRBV19	-	TRBJ2-1	TGTGCCAGTAGTATAGGCCGACAGTACAATGAGCAGTTCTTC	CASSIGRQYNEQFF
15	once	TRBV7-3	-	TRBJ2-5	TGTGCCAGCAGCTTAACCCCGTCCCTATGGGAGACCCAGTACTTC	CASSLTPSLWETQYF
13	-	TRBV20-1	-	TRBJ2-2	TGCAGTGCTTTAGACAGGAACACCGGGGAGCTGTTTTTT	CSALDRNTGELFF
16	-	TRBV5-1	TRBD2	TRBJ2-5	TGCGCCAGCAGCTTCTCGACTAGCGGGAGCTGGGAGACCCAGTACTTC	CASSFSTSGSWETQYF
15	-	TRBV6-5	TRBD1	TRBJ2-7	TGTGCCAGCAGTTACTCGGCGGACAGGGACTACGAGCAGTACTTC	CASSYSADRDYEQYF
13	-	TRBV6-1	TRBD2	TRBJ2-4	TGTGCCAGCAGCCTTGGACTAGGCGGCATTCAGTACTTC	CASSLGLGGIQYF
14	few	TRBV20-1	-	TRBJ1-4	TGCAGTGCGAGAATTCAGGACCGCGGAGAAAAACTGTTTTTT	CSARIQDRGEKLFF
12	many	TRBV10-3	-	TRBJ1-2	TGTGCCATCAGTGAGCACGGCTATGGCTACACCTTC	CAISEHGYGYTF
13	-	TRBV7-6	-	TRBJ1-5	TGTGCCAGCAGCTTAGCGGTCTATCAGCCCCAGCATTTT	CASSLAVYQPQHF
16	-	TRBV4-1	TRBD2	TRBJ2-1	TGCGCCAGCAGCCACTTAGCGGGAGCCAAAAACAATGAGCAGTTCTTC	CASSHLAGAKNNEQFF
15	-	TRBV27	TRBD1	TRBJ1-2	TGTGCCAGCAGTCCACGACAGGGGTTAGGCTATGGCTACACCTTC	CASSPRQGLGYGYTF
18	-	TRBV11-2	TRBD2	TRBJ2-3	TGTGCCAGCAGCTTAGGAATAGCGCTAGCGGGAGTTGAAGATACGCAGTATTTT	CASSLGIALAGVEDTQYF
11	-	TRBV2	-	TRBJ2-7	TGTGCCAGCAGCTCTGGACGGGGGCAGTACTTC	CASSSGRGQYF
16	few	TRBV24-1	TRBD2	TRBJ2-1	TGTGCCACCAGTGATTCACTAGCGGGGTCCTACAATGAGCAGTTCTTC	CATSDSLAGSYNEQFF
14	few	TRBV7-2	TRBD1	TRBJ1-1	TGTGCCAGCAGGCGGGACAGGCCGAGCACTGAAGCTTTCTTT	CASRRDRPSTEAFF
14	-	TRBV5-1	-	TRBJ2-3	TGCGCCAGCAGCTCCTCTACTAACACAGATACGCAGTATTTT	CASSSSTNTDTQYF
16	few	TRBV7-2	TRBD1	TRBJ2-1	TGTGCCAGCAGCCATTACAGGGGGCAGAATTACAATGAGCAGTTCTTC	CASSHYRGQNYNEQFF
15	-	TRBV20-1	TRBD2	TRBJ2-1	TGCAGTGCCCCGCCGGCTAGCGGCTCCTACAATGAGCAGTTCTTC	CSAPPASGSYNEQFF
12	few	TRBV6-4	-	TRBJ2-7	TGTGCCAGCAGTGATATAAACTACGAGCAGTACTTC	CASSDINYEQYF
13	few	TRBV6-5	-	TRBJ2-2	TGTGCCAGCAGTTACCGGGAGCCCGGGGAGCTGTTTTTT	CASSYREPGELFF
14	-	TRBV5-5	TRBD1	TRBJ1-1	TGTGCCAGCAGCGCAAATACAGGGGGCACTGAAGCTTTCTTT	CASSANTGGTEAFF
18	-	TRBV11-2	-	TRBJ2-6	TGTGCCAGCAGCTTTGGCGGCCAGGTCTACTCTGGGGCCAACGTCCTGACTTTC	CASSFGGQVYSGANVLTF
15	-	TRBV7-2	TRBD1	TRBJ1-2	TGTGCCAGCAGCTTAGATTGGGCCAGGGGGCGAGGCTACACCTTC	CASSLDWARGRGYTF
17	-	TRBV25-1	TRBD2	TRBJ2-7	TGTGCCAGCAGTGAACTGGAACTAGCGGGACGGACCTACGAGCAGTACTTC	CASSELELAGRTYEQYF
14	-	TRBV6-1	TRBD1	TRBJ1-6	TGTGCCAGCAGTATAGGACAGGGTAGCTCACCCCTCCACTTT	CASSIGQGSSPLHF
13	few	TRBV10-2	-	TRBJ2-7	TGCGCCAGCCAGAGACAGACCCCCTACGAGCAGTACTTC	CASQRQTPYEQYF
15	few	TRBV10-2	-	TRBJ2-1	TGCGCCAGCAGTACCAGGCCCGGACGGTACAATGAGCAGTTCTTC	CASSTRPGRYNEQFF
13	-	TRBV13	-	TRBJ2-7	TGTGCCAGCAGCTTAGTGGCAGGACACGAGCAGTACTTC	CASSLVAGHEQYF
14	-	TRBV29-1	-	TRBJ1-1	TGCAGCGCGGTGCTGGGCACGTTGAACACTGAAGCTTTCTTT	CSAVLGTLNTEAFF
13	few	TRBV7-3	-	TRBJ2-7	TGTGCCAGCAGTCCCTTTGGGGATGGAGAGCAGTACTTC	CASSPFGDGEQYF